This T cell receptor beta chain originates from a study of neurological immune-mediated disorders. Study overall: 31 of 34 multiple sclerosis patients had relapsing-remitting disease; 3 had secondary progressive. Regarding the study as a whole: The study found no CDR3 amino acid sequences shared by expanded clones across subjects, suggesting private repertoires in all groups.

The making of cDNA relied on 5'RACE with 10-nucleotide random UMIs. TCRdb redid the calling of the 5' RACE reads with MiXCR, one entry per CDR3 protein. Of about 65,000 distinct CDR3 sequences in the sample, approximately 4.1% were seen once. The table lists this clonotype with many counts. As yet, its antigen is unknown. This CDR3 has 14 residues. Per the germline V gene, CDR1 is SGDLS and CDR2 is YYNGEE. The V end lost 0 bases, the J end lost 6 bases, and 13 bases lay between the germline ends. Stored at -80 C, 2 million PBMCs were the source of the unsorted libraries. The rearrangement joins TRBV9 to TRBJ2-7; possible D gene TRBD2, 5 bases. This receptor was identified in a man between 45 and 60 years old with multiple sclerosis. Specimen: PBMCs. In DNA form, the CDR3 reads TGTGCCAGCAGCGTAGATTCGGGGTCTACCGAGCAGTACTTC. Translated: CASSVDSGSTEQYF. The whole variable domain, remainder taken from reference TRBV9 and TRBJ2-7, is DSGVTQTPKHLITATGQRVTLRCSPRSGDLSVYWYQQSLDQGLQFLIQYYNGEERAKGNILERFSAQQFPDLHSELNLSSLELGDSALYFCASSVDSGSTEQYFGPGTRLTVT.